This T cell receptor beta chain was retrieved from a study of T cell repertoires in cytomegalovirus infection. Across the whole study: Recently described HLA-C-restricted plus well-studied HLA-B-restricted CMV epitopes were used. An indication of both CMV infection and matching HLA type came from public TCR beta signatures.

The germline CDR1 and CDR2 sequences are SEHNR and FQNEAQ (reference sequence). The CDR3 spans 16 residues. V lost 7 bases to trimming and J lost 4 bases, with 19 bases between them. This clonotype was picked up many times. The antigen remains unidentified. From the reads, TCRdb called clonotypes with MiXCR, one entry per CDR3 protein. The data show around 750,000 distinct CDR3 sequences, 30% to 35% seen once. Study results and caveats: Cumulative public TCR beta family frequency identified CMV carriers with the relevant HLA. HLA-C-restricted CMV-specific TCR beta clonotypes were dominant in the ex vivo response.

The TCR sequence derives from a human donor in good health (CMV status not recorded). Some clones in this sample may be carry-over from other donors' samples. Specimen: cultured CD8+ T cells from PBMCs, collected from culture after CMV antigen stimulation. This chain joins TRBV7-9 and TRBJ2-2; the D gene is possibly TRBD1 (6 bases). The CDR3 protein is CASILGQGLGTGELFF. CDR3 bases: TGTGCCAGCATCCTAGGGCAGGGGCTGGGCACCGGGGAGCTGTTTTTT.